A selection of T cell receptor beta chains follows, all from one sample in a study of T cells in Graves' hyperthyroidism and ophthalmopathy. TCRdb reanalysed the multiplex PCR reads using MiXCR and keeps one entry per CDR3 protein. The top ten hold roughly 8.2% of the sample, which has roughly 580,000 distinct CDR3 sequences, about half seen once. The sequenced sample consisted of peripheral blood or thyroid tissue (not recorded which). Receptor source: a woman aged 18-29 years with Graves' hyperthyroidism. CDR3s include the opening cysteine and the closing phenylalanine or tryptophan. A D gene is named only where the DNA matches it firmly. The size entry is marked missing in some rows and otherwise reads once, few, many or a size class.

TRBV25-1	many	TRBJ1-5	.	CASSEQVGADQPQHF	TGTGCCAGCAGTGAACAGGTGGGGGCAGATCAGCCCCAGCATTTT
TRBV7-2	.	TRBJ2-6	.	CASGRGQTF	TGTGCCAGCGGCCGTGGCCAGACTTTC
TRBV2	.	TRBJ2-7	TRBD2	CATKLGLAGAYEQYF	TGCGCCACCAAGTTGGGACTAGCGGGGGCCTACGAGCAGTACTTC
TRBV7-9	many	TRBJ2-5	.	CASSLVTGHETQYF	TGTGCCAGCAGCTTAGTTACGGGACACGAGACCCAGTACTTC
TRBV5-1	.	TRBJ1-1	TRBD1	CASSWSWDRSSPEAFF	TGCGCCAGCAGCTGGTCTTGGGACAGGAGCAGTCCTGAAGCTTTCTTT
TRBV15	many	TRBJ1-1	.	CATSKQQNTEAFF	TGTGCCACCAGCAAACAGCAGAACACTGAAGCTTTCTTT
TRBV12-3/TRBV12-4	few	TRBJ2-5	.	CASSYVYQETQYF	TGTGCCAGCAGTTACGTATATCAAGAGACCCAGTACTTC
TRBV20-1	once	TRBJ2-7	TRBD2	CSARGEREIAYEQYF	TGCAGTGCTAGAGGCGAGCGGGAGATTGCCTACGAGCAGTACTTC
TRBV12-3/TRBV12-4	.	TRBJ1-6	TRBD1	CAITGTGSPLHF	TGTGCCATCACCGGGACAGGCTCACCCCTCCACTTT
TRBV19	many	TRBJ1-5	.	CASSFGLNQPQHF	TGTGCCAGTAGTTTCGGGCTAAATCAGCCCCAGCATTTT
TRBV7-8	many	TRBJ1-1	.	CASSLAGGPEAFF	TGTGCCAGCAGCTTAGCAGGTGGGCCTGAAGCTTTCTTT
TRBV19	.	TRBJ2-5	.	CASSQAETPETQYF	TGTGCCAGTAGCCAAGCGGAGACCCCAGAGACCCAGTACTTC
TRBV2	.	TRBJ2-5	TRBD2	CASSERTSAQETQYF	TGTGCCAGCAGTGAAAGGACTAGCGCACAAGAGACCCAGTACTTC
TRBV10-2	few	TRBJ2-7	.	CASSVSQGIDEQYF	TGCGCCAGCAGTGTGTCCCAGGGGATTGACGAGCAGTACTTC
TRBV10-3	few	TRBJ2-5	.	CAARGEETQYF	TGTGCCGCAAGGGGTGAAGAGACCCAGTACTTC
TRBV14	.	TRBJ2-5	.	CASSPGRQFGETQHF	TGTGCCAGCAGCCCCGGCCGGCAGTTTGGAGAGACCCAGCACTTC
TRBV10-3	.	TRBJ1-5	TRBD1	CAISEATGTQGTQHF	TGTGCCATCAGTGAGGCGACAGGGACACAGGGGACCCAGCATTTT
TRBV25-1	once	TRBJ2-6	.	CASSHGGYYGANVLTF	TGTGCCAGCAGTCACGGGGGATACTATGGGGCCAACGTCCTGACTTTC
TRBV20-1	few	TRBJ1-1	TRBD1	CSATGTDTMMNTEAFF	TGCAGTGCTACCGGGACAGATACGATGATGAACACTGAAGCTTTCTTT
TRBV7-9	few	TRBJ2-5	TRBD1	CASSLADRDREETQYF	TGTGCCAGCAGCTTAGCAGACAGGGACAGGGAAGAGACCCAGTACTTC
TRBV12-3/TRBV12-4	many	TRBJ2-5	.	CASSHQVEGETQYF	TGTGCCAGCAGTCACCAGGTGGAGGGGGAGACCCAGTACTTC
TRBV9	.	TRBJ1-3	.	CASSARANSGNTIYF	TGTGCCAGCAGCGCCCGGGCGAACTCTGGAAACACCATATATTTT
TRBV5-4	.	TRBJ2-7	.	CASSSVRGTYEQYF	TGTGCCAGCAGCAGCGTACGGGGGACCTACGAGCAGTACTTC